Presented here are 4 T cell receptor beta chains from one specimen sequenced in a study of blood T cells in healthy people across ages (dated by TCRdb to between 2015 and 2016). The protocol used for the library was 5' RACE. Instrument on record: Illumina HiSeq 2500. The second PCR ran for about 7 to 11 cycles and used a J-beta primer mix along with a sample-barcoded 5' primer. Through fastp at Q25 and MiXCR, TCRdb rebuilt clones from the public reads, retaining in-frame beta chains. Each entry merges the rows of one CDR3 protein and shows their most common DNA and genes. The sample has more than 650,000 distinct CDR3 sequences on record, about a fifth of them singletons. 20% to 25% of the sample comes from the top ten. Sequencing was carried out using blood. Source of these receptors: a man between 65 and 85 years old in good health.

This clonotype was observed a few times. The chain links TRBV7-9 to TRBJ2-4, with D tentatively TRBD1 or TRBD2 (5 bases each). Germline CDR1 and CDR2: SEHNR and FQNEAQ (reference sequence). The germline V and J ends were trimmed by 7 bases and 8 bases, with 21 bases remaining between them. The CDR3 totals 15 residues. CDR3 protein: CASTPNAGRADIQYF. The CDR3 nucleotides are TGTGCCAGCACCCCAAATGCGGGCAGGGCTGACATTCAGTACTTC.

In DNA form, the CDR3 reads TGTGCCAGCAGCAAGGGAACTAGCGCCCTCGATACGCAGTATTTT. Its protein product is CASSKGTSALDTQYF. This chain links TRBV7-6 with TRBJ2-3; 7 positions match TRBD2. J gave up 6 bases and V 5 bases, and 11 bases lay outside the gene matches. The CDR3 is 15 residues long. Germline-derived CDR1 and CDR2 are SGHVS and FNYEAQ.

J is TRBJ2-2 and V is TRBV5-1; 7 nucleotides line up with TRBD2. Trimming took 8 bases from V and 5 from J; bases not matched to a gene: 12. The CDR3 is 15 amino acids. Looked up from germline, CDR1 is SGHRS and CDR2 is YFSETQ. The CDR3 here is CARTNSSGGTGELFF. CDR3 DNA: TGCGCCAGAACAAACTCCTCCGGGGGGACCGGGGAGCTGTTTTTT.

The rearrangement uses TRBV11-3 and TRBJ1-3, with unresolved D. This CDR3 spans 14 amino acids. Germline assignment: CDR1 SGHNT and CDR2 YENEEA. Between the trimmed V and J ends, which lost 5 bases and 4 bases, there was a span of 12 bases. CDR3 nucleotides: TGTGCCAGCAGCCCGATTGCGGCGGGAAACACCATATATTTT. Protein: CASSPIAAGNTIYF.